This TCR beta chain came from a study of blood T cell repertoires in COVID-19. In the study overall: Researchers got acute and convalescent COVID-19 samples from the United States, Italy and Spain. The analysed material was cDNA or gDNA that came from T cells, B-cell-depleted T cells, or PBMCs.

As processed by the authors: Estimated nucleated cell counts came from reference gene primer amplification. TCRdb keeps only in-frame clones here, not all; method: immunoSEQ multiplex PCR. V and J calls plus clone size are reproduced from that table; the DNA served to infer D and trimming. The sample lists approximately 160,000 clones, around 87% seen once, with 0.55% to 0.6% in the top ten. The length of the CDR3 is 13 residues. Trimming pared 8 bases from V and 0 bases from J, leaving 11 bases between. Germline CDR1 reads GTSNPN; CDR2 reads SVGIG (reference sequence). One Seattle source followed patients from active infection through their disease course.

The clonotype originates from a man between 60 and 75 years old with COVID-19, enrolled during active disease. The chain links TRBV30 to TRBJ1-5; TRBD1 is a possible D gene (6 bases). Sequenced input: peripheral blood. The DNA for the CDR3 is TGTGCCCTGGGACAAACTAGCAATCAGCCCCAGCATTTT. It specifies CALGQTSNQPQHF. The full variable domain, rest sourced from reference TRBV30 and TRBJ1-5, is SQTIHQWPATLVQPVGSPLSLECTVEGTSNPNLYWYRQAAGRGLQLLFYSVGIGQISSEVPQNLSASRPQDRQFILSSKKLLLSDSGFYLCALGQTSNQPQHFGDGTRLSIL.